This T cell receptor beta chain originates from a study of CD8+CD57+ T cells in acquired aplastic anemia. Study overall: Sorted CD4+ and CD8+ cell DNA averaged around 3.3 ug. General study results and limits: The CD8+ Simpson's diversity of patients and controls was not significantly different. The same twenty-nine CD8+ CDR3 sequences occurred in patients and in controls.

V shed 6 bases, J shed 6 bases, and the junction held 10 bases outside the gene matches. The CDR3 runs 15 residues. Germline values: CDR1 LNHDA, CDR2 SQIVND (reference sequence). All patients picked for sequencing had shown, by flow cytometry, an expansion of CD8+CD57+ cells. All patients had severe acquired aplastic anemia. A remark on this clonotype: Its target is not known.

The use of genomic DNA as template underpinned the TCR beta VDJ and CDR3 profiling. TCRdb processed the reads anew with MiXCR; each CDR3 protein has one entry. This table has 200,000 or so distinct CDR3 sequences, under 55% appearing once. This TCR was recovered from a human donor with aplastic anemia. This chain uses TRBV19 with TRBJ1-3; 8 positions agree with TRBD1. Source material: sorted CD4+, CD8+, or CD8+CD57+ T cells (not recorded which) from PBMCs. The CDR3 DNA is TGTGCCAGTAGGCAGCAGGGGGCAACTGAAAACACCATATATTTT. Amino acid sequence: CASRQQGATENTIYF.